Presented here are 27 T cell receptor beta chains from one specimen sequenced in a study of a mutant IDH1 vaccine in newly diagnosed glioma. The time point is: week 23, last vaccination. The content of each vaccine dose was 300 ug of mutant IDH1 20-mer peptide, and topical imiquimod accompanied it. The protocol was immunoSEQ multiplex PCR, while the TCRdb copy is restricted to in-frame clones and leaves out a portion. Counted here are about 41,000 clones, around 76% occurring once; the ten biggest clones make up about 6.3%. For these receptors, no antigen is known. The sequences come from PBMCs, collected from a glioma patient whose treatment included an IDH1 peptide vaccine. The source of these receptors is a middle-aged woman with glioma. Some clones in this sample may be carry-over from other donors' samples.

This CDR3 is CASSDRGGRNEQFF. CDR3 DNA: TGTGCCAGCAGTGACCGTGGGGGCAGGAATGAGCAGTTCTTC. This chain links TRBV2 with TRBJ2-1, with D maybe TRBD1 (6 bases). The CDR3 length is 14 residues. With 3 bases removed from V and 7 bases from J, the gap between germline ends came to 13 bases. In germline, CDR1 is SNHLY, CDR2 FYNNEI.

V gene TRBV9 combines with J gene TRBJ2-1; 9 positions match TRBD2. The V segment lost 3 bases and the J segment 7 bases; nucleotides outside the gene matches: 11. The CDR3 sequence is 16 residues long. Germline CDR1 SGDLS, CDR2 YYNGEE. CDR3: CASSARTTSGPNEQFF. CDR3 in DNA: TGTGCCAGCAGCGCCCGAACGACTAGCGGACCAAATGAGCAGTTCTTC.

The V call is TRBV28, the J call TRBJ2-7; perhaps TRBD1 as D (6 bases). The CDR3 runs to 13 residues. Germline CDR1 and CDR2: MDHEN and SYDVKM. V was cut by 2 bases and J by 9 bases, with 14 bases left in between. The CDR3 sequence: CASSLGTTQTQYF. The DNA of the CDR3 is TGTGCCAGCAGTTTAGGGACAACCCAAACGCAGTACTTC.

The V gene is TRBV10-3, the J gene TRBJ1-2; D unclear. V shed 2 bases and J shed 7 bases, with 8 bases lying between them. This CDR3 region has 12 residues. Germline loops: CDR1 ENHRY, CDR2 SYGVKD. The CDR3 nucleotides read TGTGCCATCAGTGAGCCAGTAGGTGGCTACACCTTC. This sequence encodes CAISEPVGGYTF.

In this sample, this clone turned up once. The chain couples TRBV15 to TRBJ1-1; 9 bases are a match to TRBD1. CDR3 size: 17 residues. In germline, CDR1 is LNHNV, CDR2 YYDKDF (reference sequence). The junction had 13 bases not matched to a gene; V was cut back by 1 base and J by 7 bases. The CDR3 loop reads CATSRAPRDRETREAFF. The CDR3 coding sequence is TGTGCCACCAGCAGAGCGCCCCGGGACAGGGAGACTCGTGAAGCTTTCTTT.

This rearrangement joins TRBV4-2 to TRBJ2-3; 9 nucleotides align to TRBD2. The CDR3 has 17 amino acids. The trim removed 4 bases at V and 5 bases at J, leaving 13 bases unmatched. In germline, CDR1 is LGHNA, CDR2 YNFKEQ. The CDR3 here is CASSPLGASGAEDTQYF. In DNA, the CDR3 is TGTGCCAGCAGCCCCCTGGGGGCTAGCGGGGCTGAAGATACGCAGTATTTT.

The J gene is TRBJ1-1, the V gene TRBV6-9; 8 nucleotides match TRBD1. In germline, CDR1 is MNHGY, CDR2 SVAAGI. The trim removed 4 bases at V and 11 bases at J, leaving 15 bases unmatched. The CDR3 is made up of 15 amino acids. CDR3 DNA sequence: TGTGCCAGCAGTTTCTTGCCCCATCAGGACAGGGTGGCTTTCTTT. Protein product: CASSFLPHQDRVAFF.

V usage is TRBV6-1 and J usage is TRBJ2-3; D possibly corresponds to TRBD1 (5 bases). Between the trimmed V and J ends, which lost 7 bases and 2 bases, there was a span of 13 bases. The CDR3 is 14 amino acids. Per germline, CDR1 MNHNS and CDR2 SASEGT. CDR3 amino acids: CASTPGFNTDTQYF. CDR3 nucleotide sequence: TGTGCCAGCACACCAGGGTTTAACACAGATACGCAGTATTTT.

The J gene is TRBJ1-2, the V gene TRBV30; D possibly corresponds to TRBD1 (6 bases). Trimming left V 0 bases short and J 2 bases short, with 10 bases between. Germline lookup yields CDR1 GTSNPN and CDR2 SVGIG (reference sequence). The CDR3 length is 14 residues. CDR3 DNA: TGTGCCTGGAGTGTAGGAACAGGGAACTATGGCTACACCTTC. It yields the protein CAWSVGTGNYGYTF.

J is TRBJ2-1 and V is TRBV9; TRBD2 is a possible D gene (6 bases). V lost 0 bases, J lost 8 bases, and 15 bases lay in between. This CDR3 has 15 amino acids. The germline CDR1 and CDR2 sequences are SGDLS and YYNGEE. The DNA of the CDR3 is TGTGCCAGCAGCGTAGGAGGGAGGAATTGGGATGAGCAGTTCTTC. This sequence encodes CASSVGGRNWDEQFF. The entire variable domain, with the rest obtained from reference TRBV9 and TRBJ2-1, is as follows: DSGVTQTPKHLITATGQRVTLRCSPRSGDLSVYWYQQSLDQGLQFLIQYYNGEERAKGNILERFSAQQFPDLHSELNLSSLELGDSALYFCASSVGGRNWDEQFFGPGTRLTVL.

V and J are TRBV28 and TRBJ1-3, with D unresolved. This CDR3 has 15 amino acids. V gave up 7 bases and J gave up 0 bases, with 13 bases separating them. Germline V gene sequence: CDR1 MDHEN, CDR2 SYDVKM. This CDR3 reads CASTLMGTSGNTIYF. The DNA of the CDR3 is TGTGCCAGCACGCTCATGGGCACCTCTGGAAACACCATATATTTT.

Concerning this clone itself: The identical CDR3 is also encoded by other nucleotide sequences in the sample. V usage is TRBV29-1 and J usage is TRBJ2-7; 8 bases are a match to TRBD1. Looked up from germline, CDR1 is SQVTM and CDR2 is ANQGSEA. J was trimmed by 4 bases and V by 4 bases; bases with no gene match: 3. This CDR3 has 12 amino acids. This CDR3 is CSVGQGTYEQYF. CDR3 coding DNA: TGCAGCGTTGGACAGGGGACTTACGAGCAGTACTTC.

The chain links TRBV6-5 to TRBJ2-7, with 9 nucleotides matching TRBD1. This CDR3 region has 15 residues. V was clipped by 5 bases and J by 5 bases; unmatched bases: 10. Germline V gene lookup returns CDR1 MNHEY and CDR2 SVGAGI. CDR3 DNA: TGTGCCAGCAGTACCCTGCGGGACAGGGAAAACGAGCAGTACTTC. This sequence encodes CASSTLRDRENEQYF.

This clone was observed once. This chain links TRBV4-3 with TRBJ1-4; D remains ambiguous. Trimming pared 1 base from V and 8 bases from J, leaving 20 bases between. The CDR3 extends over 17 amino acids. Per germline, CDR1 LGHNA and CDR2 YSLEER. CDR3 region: CASSQGGVVYASEKLFF. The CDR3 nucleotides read TGCGCCAGCAGCCAAGGAGGTGTGGTCTATGCAAGCGAAAAACTGTTTTTT.

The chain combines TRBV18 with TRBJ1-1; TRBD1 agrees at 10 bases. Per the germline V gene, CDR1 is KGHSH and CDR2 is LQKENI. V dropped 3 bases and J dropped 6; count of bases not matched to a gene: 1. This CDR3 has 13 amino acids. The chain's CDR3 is CASSPGTGAEAFF. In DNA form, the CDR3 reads TGTGCCAGCTCACCGGGGACAGGGGCTGAAGCTTTCTTT.

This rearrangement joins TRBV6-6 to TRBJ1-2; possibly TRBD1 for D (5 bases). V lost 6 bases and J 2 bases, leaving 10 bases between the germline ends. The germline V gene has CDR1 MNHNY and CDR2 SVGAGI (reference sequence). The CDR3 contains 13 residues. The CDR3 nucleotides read TGTGCCAGCAGCCAGGGTGAAAACTATGGCTACACCTTC. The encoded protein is CASSQGENYGYTF.

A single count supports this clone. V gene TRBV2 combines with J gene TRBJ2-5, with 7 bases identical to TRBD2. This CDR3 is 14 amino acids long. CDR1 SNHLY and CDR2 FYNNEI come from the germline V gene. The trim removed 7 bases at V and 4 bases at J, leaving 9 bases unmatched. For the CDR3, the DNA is TGTGCCAGCATTTGGGGGACTACCTCAGAGACCCAGTACTTC. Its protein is CASIWGTTSETQYF.

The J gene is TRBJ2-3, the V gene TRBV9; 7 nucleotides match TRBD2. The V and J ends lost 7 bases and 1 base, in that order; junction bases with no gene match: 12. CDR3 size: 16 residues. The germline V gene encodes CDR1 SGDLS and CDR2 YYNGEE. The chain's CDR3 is CASGGVASGRTDTQYF. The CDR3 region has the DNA TGTGCCAGCGGGGGAGTGGCTAGCGGTCGCACAGATACGCAGTATTTT.

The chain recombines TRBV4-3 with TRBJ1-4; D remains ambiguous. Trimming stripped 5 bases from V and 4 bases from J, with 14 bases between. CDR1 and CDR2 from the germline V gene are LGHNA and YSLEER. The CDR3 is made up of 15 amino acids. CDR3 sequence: CASSSSVRLNEKLFF. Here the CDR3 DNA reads TGCGCCAGCAGCTCCTCGGTACGGCTTAATGAAAAACTGTTTTTT.

CDR3 region: CASSQDSKGVRGYTF. The DNA of the CDR3 is TGCGCCAGCAGCCAAGATTCGAAGGGGGTCCGTGGCTACACCTTC. The rearrangement uses TRBV4-1 and TRBJ1-2, with D tentatively TRBD1 (6 bases). CDR1 MGHRA and CDR2 YSYEKL come from the germline V gene. The V end lost 0 bases, the J end lost 7 bases, and 15 bases lay between the germline ends. The CDR3 totals 15 residues.

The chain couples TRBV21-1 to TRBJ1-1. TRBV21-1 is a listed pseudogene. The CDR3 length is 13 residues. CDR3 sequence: CASSTKVNTEAFF. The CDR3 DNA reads TGTGCCAGCAGCACGAAGGTAAACACTGAAGCTTTCTTT.

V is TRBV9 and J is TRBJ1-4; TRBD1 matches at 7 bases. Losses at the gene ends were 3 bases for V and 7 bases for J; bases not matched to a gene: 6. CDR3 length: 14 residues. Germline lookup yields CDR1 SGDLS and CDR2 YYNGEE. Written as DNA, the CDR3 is TGTGCCAGCAGCGAACAGGGGAGGGGTGAAAAACTGTTTTTT. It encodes CASSEQGRGEKLFF.

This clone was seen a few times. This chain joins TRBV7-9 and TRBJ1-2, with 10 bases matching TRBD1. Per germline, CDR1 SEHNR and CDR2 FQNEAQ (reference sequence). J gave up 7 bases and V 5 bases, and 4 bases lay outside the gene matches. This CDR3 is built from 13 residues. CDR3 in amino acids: CASSPGTGAGYTF. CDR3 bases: TGTGCCAGCAGCCCCGGGACAGGGGCTGGCTACACCTTC.

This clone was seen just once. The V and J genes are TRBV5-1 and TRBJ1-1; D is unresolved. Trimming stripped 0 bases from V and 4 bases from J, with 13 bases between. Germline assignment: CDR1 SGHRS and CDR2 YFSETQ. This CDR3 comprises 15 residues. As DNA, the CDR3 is TGCGCCAGCAGCTTGGTATCTGGGTGGGGCACTGAAGCTTTCTTT. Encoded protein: CASSLVSGWGTEAFF.

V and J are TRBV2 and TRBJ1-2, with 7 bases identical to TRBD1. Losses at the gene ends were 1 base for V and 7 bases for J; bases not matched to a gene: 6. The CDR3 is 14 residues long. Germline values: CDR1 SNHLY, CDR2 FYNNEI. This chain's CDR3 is CASSEGGDSAGYTF. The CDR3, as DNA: TGTGCCAGCAGTGAAGGGGGGGACAGCGCTGGCTACACCTTC.

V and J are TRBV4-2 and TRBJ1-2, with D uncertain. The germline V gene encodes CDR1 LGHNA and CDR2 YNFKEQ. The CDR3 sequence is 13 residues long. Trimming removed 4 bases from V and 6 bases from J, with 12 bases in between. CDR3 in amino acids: CASSLARENGYTF. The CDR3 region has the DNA TGTGCCAGCAGCCTTGCGAGAGAGAATGGCTACACCTTC.

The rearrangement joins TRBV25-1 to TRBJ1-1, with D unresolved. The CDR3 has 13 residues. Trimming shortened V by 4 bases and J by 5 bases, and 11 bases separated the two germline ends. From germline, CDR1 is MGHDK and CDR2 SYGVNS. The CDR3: CASSGIPRTEAFF. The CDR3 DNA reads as TGTGCCAGCAGTGGAATTCCCAGGACTGAAGCTTTCTTT.